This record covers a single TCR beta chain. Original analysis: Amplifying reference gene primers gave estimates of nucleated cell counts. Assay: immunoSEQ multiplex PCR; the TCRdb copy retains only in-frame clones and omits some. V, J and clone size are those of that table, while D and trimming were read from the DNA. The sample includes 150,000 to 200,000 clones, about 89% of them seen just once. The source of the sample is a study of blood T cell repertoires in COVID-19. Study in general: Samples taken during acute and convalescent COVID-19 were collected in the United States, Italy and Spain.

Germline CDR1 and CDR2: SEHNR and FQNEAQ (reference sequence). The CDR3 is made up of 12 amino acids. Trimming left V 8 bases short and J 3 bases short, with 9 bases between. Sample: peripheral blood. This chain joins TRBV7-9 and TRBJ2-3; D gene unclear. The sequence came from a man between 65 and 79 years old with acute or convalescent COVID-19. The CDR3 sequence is CASRSRTDTQYF. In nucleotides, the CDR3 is TGTGCCAGCCGTTCTCGGACAGATACGCAGTATTTT.